The T cell receptor beta chain under discussion was sequenced for a study of CD8+CD57+ T cells in acquired aplastic anemia. Whole-study context: On average, sorted CD4+ and CD8+ cells gave 2.5 to 4 ug of DNA. The study's findings and limits: Some 31 CD8+ CDR3 sequences were shared between patients and controls. Any difference that existed in CD8+ Simpson's diversity between patients and controls was not significant.

V shed 2 bases and J shed 8 bases, with 15 bases lying between them. Germline V CDR1 and CDR2: LNHDA, SQIVND (reference sequence). This CDR3 contains 14 residues. This clonotype showed up just a few times. The antigen is unknown. Genomic DNA, serving as template, underwent TCR beta VDJ and CDR3 profiling. One entry per CDR3 protein results from TCRdb running MiXCR on the reads. The sample lists 250,000 to 350,000 distinct CDR3 sequences, roughly three fifths seen once, with around 7.6% in the top ten. The J gene is TRBJ1-2, the V gene TRBV19; D is unclear. The TCR originated in a human donor with severe aplastic anemia or a healthy control (not recorded which). The sequenced sample consisted of sorted CD4+, CD8+, or CD8+CD57+ T cells (not recorded which) from PBMCs. In DNA form, the CDR3 reads TGTGCCAGTAGTATACAAGGAGGTATGAGAGGCTACACCTTC. Protein sequence: CASSIQGGMRGYTF. The full variable domain, completed using reference TRBV19 and TRBJ1-2, is DGGITQSPKYLFRKEGQNVTLSCEQNLNHDAMYWYRQDPGQGLRLIYYSQIVNDFQKGDIAEGYSVSREKKESFPLTVTSAQKNPTAFYLCASSIQGGMRGYTFGSGTRLTVV.